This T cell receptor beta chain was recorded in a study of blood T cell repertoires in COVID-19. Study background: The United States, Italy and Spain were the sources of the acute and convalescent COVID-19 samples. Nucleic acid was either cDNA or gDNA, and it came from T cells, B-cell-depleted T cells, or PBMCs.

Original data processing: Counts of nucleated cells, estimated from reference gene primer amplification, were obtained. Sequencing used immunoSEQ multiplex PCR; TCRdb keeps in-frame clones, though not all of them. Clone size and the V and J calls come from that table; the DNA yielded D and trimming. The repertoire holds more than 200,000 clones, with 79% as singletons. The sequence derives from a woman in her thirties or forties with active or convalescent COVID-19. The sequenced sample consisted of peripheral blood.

The CDR3 bases are TGTGCCAGCAGCTTAGTTCGGTCAGGGGGCTTGGCGAACACCGGGGAGCTGTTTTTT. The encoded protein is CASSLVRSGGLANTGELFF. V is TRBV11-2 and J is TRBJ2-2; 8 bases are a match to TRBD1. Germline CDR1 reads SGHAT; CDR2 reads FQNNGV. The CDR3 covers 19 residues. The junction had 10 bases not matched to a gene; V was cut back by 1 base and J by 0 bases.